The present T cell receptor beta chain was sequenced within a study of beta chain features in type 1 diabetes. Looked up from germline, CDR1 is SGHTA and CDR2 is FQGNSA. The V gene lost 5 bases and the J gene lost 6 bases, with 10 bases spanning the gap. CDR3 length equals 12 residues. Reverse transcribing all isolated RNA meant expressed TCRB transcripts were sequenced. Libraries were prepared by immunoSEQ multiplex PCR; TCRdb keeps only in-frame clonotypes and omits some of them. The sample shows about 930,000 clones, about a sixth of them seen only once. The V call is TRBV7-2, the J call TRBJ1-1; weak D call: TRBD1 (6 bases). The specimen sequenced was naive CD4+ T cells from blood. This TCR was sampled from a woman younger than 35 in good health. CDR3 region: CASSKNRAEAFF. DNA of the CDR3: TGTGCCAGCAGCAAGAACAGGGCTGAAGCTTTCTTT.